This T cell receptor (beta chain) was captured in a study of blood T cell repertoires in COVID-19. Study-wide context: Collection of acute and convalescent COVID-19 samples took place in the United States, Italy and Spain.

Regarding this clone: Distinct nucleotide sequences in the sample also encode this CDR3.

This CDR3 region has 15 residues. Germline lookup yields CDR1 SGHTA and CDR2 FQGTGA. V dropped 4 bases and J dropped 4; count of bases not matched to a gene: 3. The table came from immunoSEQ multiplex PCR; TCRdb's copy has only in-frame clones and leaves some out. The sample shows under 300,000 clones, less than 90% of them seen only once. Sequenced sample: peripheral blood. This chain connects TRBV7-3 to TRBJ2-3, with 12 bases fitting TRBD2. The sequence derives from a woman between 65 and 79 years old with COVID-19, enrolled during active disease. The CDR3 coding sequence is TGTGCCAGCAGCTCTAGCGGGGGGGCCTCAGATACGCAGTATTTT. Its protein product is CASSSSGGASDTQYF. Together with reference TRBV7-3 and TRBJ2-3, the CDR3 gives the full variable domain: GAGVSQTPSNKVTEKGKYVELRCDPISGHTALYWYRQSLGQGPEFLIYFQGTGAADDSGLPNDRFFAVRPEGSVSTLKIQRTERGDSAVYLCASSSSGGASDTQYFGPGTRLTVL.